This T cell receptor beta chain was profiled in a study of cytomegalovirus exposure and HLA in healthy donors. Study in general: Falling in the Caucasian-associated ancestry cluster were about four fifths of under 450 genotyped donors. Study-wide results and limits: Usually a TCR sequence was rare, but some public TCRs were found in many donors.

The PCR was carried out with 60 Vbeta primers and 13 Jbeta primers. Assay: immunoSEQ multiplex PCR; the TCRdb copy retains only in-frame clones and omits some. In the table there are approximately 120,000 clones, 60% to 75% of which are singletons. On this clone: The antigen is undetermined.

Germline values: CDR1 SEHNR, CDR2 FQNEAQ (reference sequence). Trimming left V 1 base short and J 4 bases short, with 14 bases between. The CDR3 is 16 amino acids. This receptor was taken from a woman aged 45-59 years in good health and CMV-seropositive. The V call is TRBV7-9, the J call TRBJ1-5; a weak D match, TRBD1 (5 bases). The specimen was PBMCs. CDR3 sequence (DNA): TGTGCCAGCAGCTTAGACGGGGGGACGGGGAATCAGCCCCAGCATTTT. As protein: CASSLDGGTGNQPQHF.